What follows describes a single T cell receptor beta chain. Antigen: not known. These data are taken from a study of T cell responses to AZD1222 COVID-19 vaccine. General study points: A mostly white British donor set with more females was recruited, and clonal diversity was possibly underestimated.

TCRdb's table, derived via immunoSEQ multiplex PCR, lists solely in-frame clones and lacks some. The table lists fewer than 150,000 clones, about nine tenths of them singletons, with roughly 1.1% in the top ten. CDR3 length: 16 residues. Trimming took 4 bases from V and 3 from J; bases not matched to a gene: 12. The V gene's germline CDR1 is LGHDT and CDR2 YNNKEL (reference sequence). The source is an adult in good health. The chain is built from TRBV3-1 (or the pseudogene TRBV3-2) and TRBJ2-7, with 7 bases lining up with TRBD2. The source material was peripheral blood, sampled on day 0 of AZD1222 vaccination. Here the CDR3 DNA reads TGTGCCAGCAGCCCTCGGATGGGAGGGGCTCACTACGAGCAGTACTTC. Amino acid sequence: CASSPRMGGAHYEQYF.